This TCR beta chain was profiled in a study of blood T cell repertoires in COVID-19. Study context: COVID-19 samples, acute and convalescent, were from the United States, Italy and Spain.

Germline loops: CDR1 KGHSY, CDR2 FQNENV. This CDR3 comprises 14 residues. The V and J ends lost 0 bases and 2 bases respectively, with 7 bases between them. Ten or more counts support this clone. Study processing details: How many nucleated cells were present was estimated from reference gene primer amplification. Measured with immunoSEQ multiplex PCR; TCRdb has only the in-frame clones, and not every one. V and J calls and clone size are copied from that table; D and trimming were computed from the DNA. This table holds approximately 160,000 clones, more than 60% found once. V gene TRBV16 combines with J gene TRBJ1-2, with D uncertain. What was sequenced was peripheral blood. This receptor was obtained from a man aged 65-85 years with acute or convalescent COVID-19. CDR3 protein: CASSQSNGNYGYTF. The DNA for the CDR3 is TGTGCCAGCAGCCAATCGAACGGGAACTATGGCTACACCTTC.